The source of this T cell receptor beta chain is a study of blood T cell repertoires in COVID-19. On this clone: Other DNA sequences in the sample encode the same CDR3.

With 4 bases clipped from V and 6 bases from J, the junction kept 12 bases outside the gene matches. This CDR3 contains 17 residues. Germline CDR1 KGHDR, CDR2 SFDVKD. The repertoire was sequenced with immunoSEQ multiplex PCR; TCRdb's copy has only in-frame clones and lacks some. Of tens of thousands of clones detected, less than 90% appear once; the ten largest clones hold approximately 13%. The V gene is TRBV24-1, the J gene TRBJ2-2, with TRBD2 matching over 8 bases. The material sequenced was peripheral blood. The TCR comes from a man between 65 and 79 years old with active COVID-19. The CDR3 DNA reads TGTGCCACCAGTGACCTAAAACTGACCGGGGGGGCCGGGGAGCTGTTTTTT. Translated: CATSDLKLTGGAGELFF.